This TCR beta chain was identified during a study of blood T cell repertoires in COVID-19. Study-level information: The origin of the acute and convalescent COVID-19 samples was the United States, Italy and Spain.

The V gene end was trimmed by 3 bases and the J gene end by 0 bases; junction bases not matched to a gene: 8. The CDR3 has 16 amino acids. CDR1 is DFQATT, CDR2 SNEGSKA, per germline (reference sequence). Original data processing: Amplified reference gene primers provided the basis for estimating nucleated cell counts. TCRdb keeps only in-frame clones here, not all; method: immunoSEQ multiplex PCR. V, J and clone size are taken as reported in that table, and D and trimming were inferred from the DNA itself. The sample consists of fewer than 250,000 clones, 80% to 90% of them appearing once. This TCR derives from a man aged 50 or older with active or convalescent COVID-19. The sample consisted of peripheral blood. The rearrangement joins TRBV20-1 to TRBJ2-3, with 8 positions matching TRBD1. The CDR3 sequence: CSASPPGQASTDTQYF. The CDR3 coding sequence is TGCAGTGCTAGTCCCCCGGGACAGGCCAGCACAGATACGCAGTATTTT.